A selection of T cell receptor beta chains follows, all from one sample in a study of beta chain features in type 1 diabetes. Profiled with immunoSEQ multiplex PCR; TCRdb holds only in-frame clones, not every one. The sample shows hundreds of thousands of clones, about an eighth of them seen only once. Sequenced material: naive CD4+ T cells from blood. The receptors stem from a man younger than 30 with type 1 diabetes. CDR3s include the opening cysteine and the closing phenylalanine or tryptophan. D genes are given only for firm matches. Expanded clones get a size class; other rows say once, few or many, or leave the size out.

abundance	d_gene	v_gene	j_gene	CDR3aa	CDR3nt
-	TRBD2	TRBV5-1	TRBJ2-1	CASSLDALAGVNEQFF	TGCGCCAGCAGCTTGGATGCTCTAGCGGGGGTGAATGAGCAGTTCTTC
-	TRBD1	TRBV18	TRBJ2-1	CASSQGRTGSPNEQFF	TGTGCCAGCTCACAGGGTCGGACAGGGTCCCCCAATGAGCAGTTCTTC
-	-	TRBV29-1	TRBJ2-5	CSGGQKETQYF	TGCAGCGGCGGACAAAAAGAGACCCAGTACTTC
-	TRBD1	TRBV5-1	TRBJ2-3	CASSIWTGGATSAGDTQYF	TGCGCCAGCAGCATATGGACAGGGGGCGCAACGTCGGCCGGAGATACGCAGTATTTT
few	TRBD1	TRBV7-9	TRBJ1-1	CASSSKTGIEAFF	TGTGCCAGCAGCTCCAAGACAGGGATAGAAGCTTTCTTT
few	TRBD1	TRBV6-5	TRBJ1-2	CASTRGQGWNGYTF	TGTGCCAGCACTCGAGGACAGGGTTGGAATGGCTACACCTTC
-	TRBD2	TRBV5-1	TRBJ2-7	CASSPGLAGGLYYEQYF	TGCGCCAGCAGCCCGGGACTAGCGGGAGGACTTTACTACGAGCAGTACTTC
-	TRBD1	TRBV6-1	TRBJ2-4	CASSEGTGNFQYF	TGTGCCAGCAGTGAGGGGACAGGCAATTTTCAGTACTTC
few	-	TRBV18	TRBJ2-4	CASSPPRDSGNIQYF	TGTGCCAGCTCACCACCTCGGGACTCGGGCAACATTCAGTACTTC
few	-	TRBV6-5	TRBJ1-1	CASSYDALNTEAFF	TGTGCCAGCAGTTACGACGCGCTGAACACTGAAGCTTTCTTT
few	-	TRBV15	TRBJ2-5	CATARSTQETQYF	TGTGCCACCGCTAGGTCGACCCAAGAGACCCAGTACTTC
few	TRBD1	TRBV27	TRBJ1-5	CASSGQGLYQPQHF	TGTGCCAGCAGCGGACAGGGTCTATATCAGCCCCAGCATTTT
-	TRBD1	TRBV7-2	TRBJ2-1	CASSAKVRDRVNEQFF	TGTGCCAGCAGTGCGAAAGTGAGGGACAGGGTCAATGAGCAGTTCTTC
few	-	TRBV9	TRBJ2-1	CASSQAGYNEQFF	TGTGCCAGCAGCCAAGCAGGGTACAATGAGCAGTTCTTC
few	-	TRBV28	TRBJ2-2	CASSSRRAGELFF	TGTGCCAGCAGTTCCCGTAGGGCCGGGGAGCTGTTTTTT
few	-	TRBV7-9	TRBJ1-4	CASSLSGDEKLFF	TGTGCCAGCAGCTTATCAGGGGATGAAAAACTGTTTTTT
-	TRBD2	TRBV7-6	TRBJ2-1	CASSPGLVNEQFF	TGTGCCAGCAGTCCGGGACTAGTCAACGAGCAGTTCTTC
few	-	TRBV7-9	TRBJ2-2	CASSLAGTFANTGELFF	TGTGCCAGCAGCCTCGCCGGGACTTTCGCGAACACCGGGGAGCTGTTTTTT
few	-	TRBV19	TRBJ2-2	CASNSPPGTNTGELFF	TGTGCCAGTAACTCTCCTCCCGGGACCAACACCGGGGAGCTGTTTTTT
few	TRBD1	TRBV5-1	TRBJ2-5	CASSLGDRAPQGETQYF	TGCGCCAGCAGCTTAGGGGACAGGGCTCCTCAAGGGGAGACCCAGTACTTC
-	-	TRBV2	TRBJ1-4	CASSGGTANEKLFF	TGTGCCAGCAGTGGAGGGACGGCTAATGAAAAACTGTTTTTT
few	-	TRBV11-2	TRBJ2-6	CASRPIPRGRANVLTF	TGTGCCAGTCGCCCTATCCCAAGGGGGAGGGCCAACGTCCTGACTTTC
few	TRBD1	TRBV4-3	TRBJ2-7	CASSQARDRGSYEQYF	TGCGCCAGCAGCCAAGCCCGGGACAGGGGCTCCTACGAGCAGTACTTC
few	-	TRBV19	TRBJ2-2	CASSPRTANTGELFF	TGTGCCAGTAGCCCTCGGACAGCTAACACCGGGGAGCTGTTTTTT
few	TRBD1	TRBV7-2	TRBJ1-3	CASSRQGSGNTIYF	TGTGCCAGCAGCCGACAGGGCTCTGGAAACACCATATATTTT
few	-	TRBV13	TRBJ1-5	CASSLGQGRGQPQHF	TGTGCCAGCAGCTTAGGCCAGGGAAGGGGGCAGCCCCAGCATTTT
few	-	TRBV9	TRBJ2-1	CASSPTEGGYNEQFF	TGTGCCAGCAGCCCCACTGAGGGGGGATACAATGAGCAGTTCTTC
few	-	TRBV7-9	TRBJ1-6	CASSLALTKDSPLHF	TGTGCCAGCAGCTTAGCGCTAACAAAAGATTCACCCCTCCACTTT
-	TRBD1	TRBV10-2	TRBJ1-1	CASVRQGDTEAFF	TGCGCCAGCGTAAGACAGGGAGATACTGAAGCTTTCTTT